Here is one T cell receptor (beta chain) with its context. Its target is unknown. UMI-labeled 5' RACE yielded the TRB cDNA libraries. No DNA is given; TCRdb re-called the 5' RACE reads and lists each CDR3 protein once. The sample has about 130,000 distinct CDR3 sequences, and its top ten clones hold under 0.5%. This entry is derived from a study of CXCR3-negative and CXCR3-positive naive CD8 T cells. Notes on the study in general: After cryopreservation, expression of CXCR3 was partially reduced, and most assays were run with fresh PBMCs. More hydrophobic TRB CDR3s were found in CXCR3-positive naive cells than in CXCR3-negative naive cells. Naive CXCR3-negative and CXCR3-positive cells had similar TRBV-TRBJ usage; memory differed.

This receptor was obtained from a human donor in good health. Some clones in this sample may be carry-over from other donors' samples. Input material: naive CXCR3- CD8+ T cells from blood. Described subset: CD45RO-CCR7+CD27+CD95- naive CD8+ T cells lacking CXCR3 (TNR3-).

CDR3 sequence: CSAAGTGDGTIDEKLFF. The chain has TRBV29-1 and TRBJ1-4; lacking DNA, the TRBD1 call made by TCRdb goes unchecked. Germline V CDR1 and CDR2: SQVTM, ANQGSEA. The CDR3 length is 17 residues.